This is a list of T cell receptor beta chains from one sample in a study of CD8 T cells in ankylosing spondylitis. TCRdb re-called the 5' RACE reads with MiXCR, one entry per CDR3 protein. The repertoire holds about 450,000 distinct CDR3 sequences, with about 25% as singletons. The sample was blood, either unsorted or a sorted T cell fraction (not recorded which). These receptors all stem from a male donor with ankylosing spondylitis. Both conserved end residues are part of each CDR3. D genes are given only for firm matches. Expanded clones are given a class, and other clones once, few, many or no size at all.

v_gene	abundance	d_gene	j_gene	CDR3nt	CDR3aa
TRBV7-9	few	.	TRBJ1-1	TGTGCCAGCAGCGACTCTCGGGGGCTCGGAGAAACTGAAGCTTTCTTT	CASSDSRGLGETEAFF
TRBV28	.	.	TRBJ1-5	TGTGCCAGCAGTTTTCGGGGGCCTCAGCCCCAGCATTTT	CASSFRGPQPQHF
TRBV5-1	once	.	TRBJ1-1	TGCGCCAGCAGCCCGAGGGCCCTCGGGACACCGAACACTGAAGCTTTCTTT	CASSPRALGTPNTEAFF
TRBV27	few	.	TRBJ1-1	TGTGCCAGCAGGCTAGGTGGGGGCTATACTGAAGCTTTCTTT	CASRLGGGYTEAFF
TRBV12-3/TRBV12-4	.	.	TRBJ2-3	TGTGCCACCGCTCTCAGCGGGAGCACAGATACGCAGTATTTT	CATALSGSTDTQYF
TRBV11-2	once	TRBD2	TRBJ2-1	TGTGCCAGCAGCCGTACAGGGGCACTAGCGGGAGTAAATGAGCAGTTCTTC	CASSRTGALAGVNEQFF
TRBV11-2	few	TRBD2	TRBJ2-1	TGTGCCAGCAGCGTTACTAGCGGGGGATACAATGAGCAGTTCTTC	CASSVTSGGYNEQFF
TRBV11-2	once	.	TRBJ2-1	TGTGCCAGCAGAACGACAGCGATCCTCTCCTACAATGAGCAGTTCTTC	CASRTTAILSYNEQFF
TRBV7-2	few	.	TRBJ2-7	TGTGCCAGCAGCCGACGGGCAGGACTAAGTACCTACGAGCAGTACTTC	CASSRRAGLSTYEQYF
TRBV27	few	.	TRBJ2-2	TGTGCCAGCTGGGGCTTAGAAACCGGGGAGCTGTTTTTT	CASWGLETGELFF
TRBV12-3/TRBV12-4	few	TRBD1	TRBJ1-1	TGTGCCAGCAGTTTAGCGACACAGGGGGCCGTTCCTGAAGCTTTCTTT	CASSLATQGAVPEAFF
TRBV7-9	few	.	TRBJ2-1	TGTGCCAGCAGCTTAGTTGGGGACGACTACAATGAGCAGTTCTTC	CASSLVGDDYNEQFF
TRBV10-3	.	TRBD2	TRBJ2-3	TGTGCCATCAGCCTGACTAGCGGAACAGATACGCAGTATTTT	CAISLTSGTDTQYF
TRBV4-2	.	TRBD2	TRBJ2-3	TGTGCCAGCAGCCCGTCCCATGCAAGCGGGAGGACAGATACGCAGTATTTT	CASSPSHASGRTDTQYF
TRBV6-1	.	.	TRBJ2-5	TGTGCCAGCAGCATCTATGGCCCTGGGCAGGCGAACCAAGAGACCCAGTACTTC	CASSIYGPGQANQETQYF
TRBV20-1	.	.	TRBJ2-1	TGCAGTGCTAGAGGAGAGGGGAATGAGCAGTTCTTC	CSARGEGNEQFF
TRBV5-1	.	.	TRBJ1-3	TGCGCCAGCAGCTTGACGGGTTCCCCGGGAAACACCATATATTTT	CASSLTGSPGNTIYF
TRBV20-1	few	TRBD1	TRBJ2-1	TGCAGTGCATTGGGACAGGGAGGCGGTGAGCAGTTCTTC	CSALGQGGGEQFF
TRBV14	few	TRBD1	TRBJ1-2	TGTGCCAGCAGCAAACGACAGGGATTCTCTGGCTACACCTTC	CASSKRQGFSGYTF
TRBV4-2	.	TRBD1	TRBJ1-2	TGTGCCAGCAGCCGCCGACAGGGCGATGGCTACACCTTC	CASSRRQGDGYTF
TRBV14	.	.	TRBJ1-1	TGTGCCAGCAGCCGGCTTGTGGGAAGCAATAGGAACACTGAAGCTTTCTTT	CASSRLVGSNRNTEAFF
TRBV6-5	once	.	TRBJ2-2	TGTGCCAGCAGTTACATGGCGCCAGCCGGTCGAACCGGGGAGCTGTTTTTT	CASSYMAPAGRTGELFF
TRBV20-1	.	TRBD2	TRBJ2-3	TGCAGTGCCCCACCGGCCCTAGCGGGAGTTAAAGATACGCAGTATTTT	CSAPPALAGVKDTQYF
TRBV20-1	many	.	TRBJ1-1	TGCAGTGCTACCCCACAGGGATTAGGAACTGAAGCTTTCTTT	CSATPQGLGTEAFF
TRBV6-1	few	TRBD2	TRBJ2-3	TGTGCCAGCAGTGAAGAGTTCCTAGCGGGAAGGGGAGATACGCAGTATTTT	CASSEEFLAGRGDTQYF
TRBV29-1	few	.	TRBJ1-1	TGCAGCGTTTCCCCGAACACTGAAGCTTTCTTT	CSVSPNTEAFF
TRBV20-1	.	.	TRBJ1-6	TGCAGTGCTATAAGTAATTCACCCCTCCACTTT	CSAISNSPLHF
TRBV7-7	few	.	TRBJ1-2	TGTGCCAGCAGCCGACAGCGCACTAACTATGGCTACACCTTC	CASSRQRTNYGYTF
TRBV9	few	.	TRBJ1-2	TGTGCCAGCAGCGTAGCTACGGGAAGGGCCGGGAGCTATGGCTACACCTTC	CASSVATGRAGSYGYTF
TRBV13	few	TRBD2	TRBJ2-1	TGTGCCAGCAGCAGCGGGAGGACGACCTACAATGAGCAGTTCTTC	CASSSGRTTYNEQFF
TRBV5-1	.	TRBD1	TRBJ1-1	TGCGCCAGCAGCTTTCAGGGGGCTGTTGAAGCTTTCTTT	CASSFQGAVEAFF
TRBV4-1	.	.	TRBJ2-1	TGCGCCAGCAGCCAGGGTCACATTAGGGGAGGCTCCTACAATGAGCAGTTCTTC	CASSQGHIRGGSYNEQFF
TRBV4-2	.	TRBD1	TRBJ1-1	TGTGCCAGCAGCCAAGAGATACAGGGGGCAGGTGGGAACACTGAAGCTTTCTTT	CASSQEIQGAGGNTEAFF
TRBV2	few	.	TRBJ1-6	TGTGCCAGCAGGGCCCTGGGCAGGGAATATTCACCCCTCCACTTT	CASRALGREYSPLHF
TRBV9	.	TRBD1	TRBJ2-2	TGTGCCAGCAGCAAAACAGGGGGCAAGGACACCGGGGAGCTGTTTTTT	CASSKTGGKDTGELFF
TRBV18	.	.	TRBJ2-5	TGTGCCAGCTCCCCGTCGATCGGAGCCGGGGAGACCCAGTACTTC	CASSPSIGAGETQYF
TRBV11-3	few	TRBD1	TRBJ2-1	TGTGCCAGCAGCTTCGAGACAGGGGGCAGCGACAATGAGCAGTTCTTC	CASSFETGGSDNEQFF
TRBV7-2	.	.	TRBJ2-3	TGTGCCAGCAGCTTAAATGGCGGGTACACAGATACGCAGTATTTT	CASSLNGGYTDTQYF
TRBV14	few	.	TRBJ1-2	TGTGCCAGCAGCTTATCGGACAGCCTCTCTAACTATGGCTACACCTTC	CASSLSDSLSNYGYTF
TRBV5-1	few	TRBD2	TRBJ2-1	TGCGCCAGCAGCTCGAATGGACTAGCGGGAGAGTCGGGTGAGCAGTTCTTC	CASSSNGLAGESGEQFF
TRBV3-1	few	.	TRBJ2-7	TGTGCCAGCAGCCAACTGGGCGAGCAGTACTTC	CASSQLGEQYF
TRBV7-8	once	.	TRBJ2-7	TGTGCCAGCAGCTTGAGGAGGGAAAAGGGCTACGAGCAGTACTTC	CASSLRREKGYEQYF
TRBV20-1	few	TRBD1	TRBJ1-6	TGCAGTGCTCCGCAGGGCCAGGGGGTTTTTTCACCCCTCCACTTT	CSAPQGQGVFSPLHF
TRBV12-3/TRBV12-4	few	.	TRBJ1-2	TGTGCCAGCAGTTTAGATGCAGGGTATGGCTACACCTTC	CASSLDAGYGYTF
TRBV6-2/TRBV6-3	few	TRBD1	TRBJ1-2	TGTGCCAGCACCCCCGAGACAGGGATCTATGGCTACACCTTC	CASTPETGIYGYTF
TRBV24-1	.	TRBD2	TRBJ2-1	TGTGCCACCAGTGGCCACACTAGCGGGAGGGCCATATCCTACAATGAGCAGTTCTTC	CATSGHTSGRAISYNEQFF
TRBV5-8	.	.	TRBJ1-5	TGTGCCAGCAGCCGAGGGCCCAATCAGCCCCAGCATTTT	CASSRGPNQPQHF
TRBV20-1	.	.	TRBJ1-5	TGCAGTGCGAACCACGGGGGTGTCGATCAGCCCCAGCATTTT	CSANHGGVDQPQHF